This TCR beta chain was captured by sequencing in a study of T cell repertoires in cytomegalovirus infection (dated by TCRdb to between 2017 and 2020). The study in broad terms: Because public TCR beta signatures pointed to carriage of CMV infection together with the matching HLA type, the HLA type of each donor mattered for the analysis. What the study reported, not specific to this receptor: The ex vivo response was dominated by HLA-C-restricted CMV-specific TCR beta clonotypes, which also provided the single most frequent clonotype in two of eight donors. In both this cohort and an independent cohort of 352 donors, the cumulative frequency of public TCR beta family members distinguished carriers of CMV infection plus the relevant HLA type.

At least ten counts were recorded for this clonotype. Its antigen specificity is not known. No per-base quality is available; no much larger clone lies one base away. The germline V gene provides CDR1 SQVTM and CDR2 ANQGSEA. Trimming costs V 3 bases and J 5 bases, and their ends lie 14 bases apart. The cysteine opens and the phenylalanine closes a CDR3 of 14 amino acids. Here the CDR3 DNA is all that survives: 42 bases in frame from base 1. Sequencing was performed on an Illumina HiSeq 1500. TCRdb ran its own pipeline on the public reads, namely fastp trimming at Q25 and MiXCR clone calling, and kept in-frame beta chains. CDR3 protein duplicates are merged, each entry listing the most common genes and DNA. In this sample the table shows around 140,000 distinct CDR3 sequences, 5% to 6.5% of which occur a single time. The top ten clones comprise more than 15% of the sample.

The material sequenced was PBMCs. This TCR came from a human donor in good health (CMV status not recorded). Some clones in this sample may be carry-over from other donors' samples. Recombination connected TRBV29-1 to TRBJ2-1; tentative D gene TRBD1, with 6 bases matching. Read as DNA, the sequence is TGCAGCGTTGAGAGGCAGGGGAGAAACAATGAGCAGTTCTTC. The translation is CSVERQGRNNEQFF.